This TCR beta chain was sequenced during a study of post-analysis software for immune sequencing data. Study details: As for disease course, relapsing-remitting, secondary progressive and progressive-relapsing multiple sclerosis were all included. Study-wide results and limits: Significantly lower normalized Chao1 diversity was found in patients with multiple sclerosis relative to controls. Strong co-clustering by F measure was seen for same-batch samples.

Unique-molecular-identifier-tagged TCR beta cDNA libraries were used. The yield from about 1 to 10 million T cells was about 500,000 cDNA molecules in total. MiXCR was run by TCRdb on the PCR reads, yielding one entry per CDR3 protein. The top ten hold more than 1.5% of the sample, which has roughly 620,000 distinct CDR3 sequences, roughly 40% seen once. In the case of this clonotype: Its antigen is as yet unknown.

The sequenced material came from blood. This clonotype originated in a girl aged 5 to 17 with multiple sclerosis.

For the CDR3, the DNA is TGCAGCGTAGCGGGACTTACGAACACTGAAGCTTTCTTT. This gives the protein CSVAGLTNTEAFF. The chain combines TRBV29-1 with TRBJ1-1; D perhaps matches TRBD1 (5 bases). The CDR3 covers 13 residues. CDR1 SQVTM and CDR2 ANQGSEA come from the germline V gene. The ends were cut back, 6 bases at V and 1 base at J, with 12 bases in the middle.